This paragraph covers one T cell receptor (beta chain) sequence. Its antigen is currently unknown. Every donor contributed roughly 11 milliliters of peripheral blood by blood draw. These data originate in a study of blood T cells in healthy people across ages. Findings and limits, study-wide: Possibly, changes in expanded clonotypes were confounded because donor CMV status was unknown. Naive T cell percentage showed a strong correlation with the diversity of TCR beta.

The CDR3 is 18 residues long. The trim removed 3 bases at V and 0 bases at J, leaving 9 bases unmatched. The germline gives CDR1 SGHRS, CDR2 YFSETQ. A second 7 to 11 cycle PCR used barcoded and J-beta primers. MiXCR, run by TCRdb on the 5' RACE reads, gives a single entry per CDR3 protein. The repertoire includes hundreds of thousands of distinct CDR3 sequences, 22% of them detected once, and 22% sits in the top ten. The TCR comes from a man in his 70s in good health. Sequencing was carried out using blood. The V and J genes are TRBV5-1 and TRBJ2-1, with 10 bases matching TRBD2. The CDR3 nucleotides are TGCGCCAGCAGCTCTCATTCTAGCGGGGGCCTCTCCTACAATGAGCAGTTCTTC. Its translation: CASSSHSSGGLSYNEQFF.